Sequencing of this T cell receptor beta chain was carried out in a study of OX40 agonist ivuxolimab in advanced cancers. Study conclusions and caveats: At doses 0.1 to 3.0 mg/kg, CD4+ and CD8+ clones expanded. More expanded clones were found, on average, in CD8+ than in CD4+ T cells. Expanded peripheral T-cell antigen specificity went undetermined.

Per germline, CDR1 SGHTA and CDR2 FQGNSA. With V trimmed by 3 bases and J by 2 bases, 4 bases remained unmatched. This CDR3 region has 14 residues. Peripheral blood came from all dose cohorts at three timepoints. Details on this clone: Its antigen is currently unknown.

TCRdb's copy holds only in-frame clones and misses some; the assay was immunoSEQ multiplex PCR. Of approximately 100,000 clones listed, under 95% are singletons. Specimen: CD4+ or CD8+ T cells sorted from blood, collected in a trial of the OX40 agonist ivuxolimab. The receptor comes from an adult with an advanced solid tumor such as melanoma, head and neck, liver or kidney cancer. J is TRBJ2-7 and V is TRBV7-2; 7 bases match TRBD1. Here the CDR3 reads CASSFGQAPYEQYF. The CDR3 nucleotides are TGTGCCAGCAGCTTCGGACAGGCCCCCTACGAGCAGTACTTC.